This TCR beta chain was obtained from a study of T cells after yellow fever vaccination (dated by TCRdb to between 2019 and 2020). Study-wide context: The SMART-Seq v4 Ultra Low Input RNA kit was used to prepare libraries from fractions with low cell numbers. Blood was collected at multiple timepoints before and after primary and secondary immunization, and bulk PBMC replicates and cell subsets were isolated. The cohort comprised two healthy male donors, one aged 18 to 30 and one aged 30 to 40 years. To follow T-cell clones before and after primary and booster YFV17D yellow fever vaccination, bulk TCR alpha and beta repertoires were sequenced over time. Here is what the overall study found, with its caveats: The secondary T-cell response was weaker than the primary response but faster, peaking on day 5 instead of day 15. After the booster, most of the clones that had expanded following primary vaccination were detected again (about 95% of CD4 and 80% to 90% of CD8), which suggests that memory was broadly maintained. FACS-sorted repertoires could contain abundant contaminating clonotypes from the bulk population, so computational filtering was required. A small fraction of clonotypes appeared in both the CD4 and CD8 compartments, likely as a result of convergent recombination. Because the study included only a couple of donors, the extent to which the findings can be generalized is limited.

TCR cDNA was synthesized by 5'RACE template switching, which introduced a universal primer site and unique molecular identifiers. Priming for cDNA synthesis came from both the TCR alpha and TCR beta constant segments. Library amplification involved two PCR steps, and the second step added sample barcodes and sequencing adapters. Sequencing of the libraries was done on either Illumina HiSeq 2500 (2x100 bp) or NovaSeq (2x150 bp). Per the original workflow: Demultiplexing of reads and collapsing into UMI consensus sequences were performed with MIGEC, and V(D)J alignment was carried out with MiXCR. Vaccine-responding clonotypes were identified with edgeR using replicate PBMC samples, with FDR below 0.01 and a log2 fold change above 5 up to day 15 being required. Bulk clonotypes were assigned CD4 or CD8 identity according to which sequenced CD4 or CD8 repertoire held them at higher abundance. TCRdb trimmed the raw reads at Q25, called clones with MiXCR and kept productive beta chains. One record per CDR3 amino acid sequence lists the most common genes and DNA. The V and J calls and clone size come from TCRdb's table, not from the authors' own analysis. The table for this sample lists a few hundred thousand distinct CDR3 sequences; more than 9% of them were counted only once. The ten largest clones capture roughly 18% of the sample.

This clonotype was seen more than once but under ten times. Its antigen target is currently unknown. No clone much larger than this one lies a single base away; base qualities are absent. The treatment or condition label, read with the paper, signifies: live attenuated yellow fever vaccine strain. Two biological replicates of bulk PBMCs were collected at each blood-draw timepoint. A standard Ficoll-Paque protocol was used to isolate PBMCs from peripheral blood. TriZol was used to extract RNA from bulk PBMCs, CD4 and CD8 fractions, and dextramer-positive and dextramer-negative fractions. The source material was PBMCs, sampled on the day of the first yellow fever vaccination. This receptor was identified in a man aged 18 to 30 who received the YFV17D yellow fever vaccine.

The CDR3 is CASSQENTGGLEKLFF. The nucleotide sequence reads as follows: TGTGCCAGCAGCCAAGAAAATACAGGGGGCCTTGAAAAACTGTTTTTT. The V and J segments used are TRBV4-2 and TRBJ1-4; 9 of the junction bases match TRBD1. The CDR3 numbers 16 residues from cysteine through phenylalanine. The only DNA kept is the CDR3, 48 bases in frame from the first base. Taken from the germline V gene, the CDR1 and CDR2 loops are LGHNA and YNFKEQ. The V end gives up 0 bases and the J end 7 bases, leaving 6 bases in the junction not matched to a gene.